A single sample gave rise to the 16 T cell receptor beta chains below, sequenced in a study of blood T cell repertoires in COVID-19. Profiled with immunoSEQ multiplex PCR; TCRdb holds only in-frame clones, not every one. The sample has over 120,000 clones, over 70% seen once. The sample taken for sequencing was peripheral blood. These receptors were obtained from a man in his 70s who had recovered from COVID-19.

This clone appeared a few times. The chain couples TRBV12-5 to TRBJ2-7; TRBD1 agrees at 7 bases. The CDR3 consists of 14 residues. J gave up 2 bases and V 6 bases, and 7 bases lay outside the gene matches. CDR1 and CDR2 (germline): LGHNT, FRNRAP. CDR3 amino acids: CASGVTGLAYEQYF. As DNA, the CDR3 is TGTGCTAGTGGGGTGACAGGGCTAGCCTACGAGCAGTACTTC.

V and J are TRBV7-8 and TRBJ2-6; TRBD1 is a possible D gene (6 bases). The CDR3 loop spans 19 amino acids. V was cut by 1 base and J by 4 bases, with 20 bases left in between. CDR1 is SGHVS and CDR2 is FQNEAQ in the germline V gene. The CDR3 is CASSLEQGIPLYGANVLTF. The CDR3 DNA is TGTGCCAGCAGCTTAGAACAGGGAATTCCTTTGTACGGGGCCAACGTCCTGACTTTC.

The chain has TRBV11-3 and TRBJ2-2; 8 nucleotides match TRBD1. V lost 4 bases, J lost 2 bases, and 6 bases stayed unmatched. CDR3 length equals 16 residues. The V gene's germline CDR1 is SGHNT and CDR2 YENEEA. CDR3 residues: CASSSPGGFNTGELFF. As DNA, the CDR3 is TGTGCCAGCAGCTCCCCAGGGGGCTTCAACACCGGGGAGCTGTTTTTT.

The gene calls are TRBV10-3 and TRBJ2-3; the match to TRBD2 covers 9 bases. The length of the CDR3 is 18 residues. Germline CDR1 reads ENHRY; CDR2 reads SYGVKD. The ends lost 4 bases at V and 4 bases at J; junction bases unmatched: 15. Here the CDR3 DNA reads TGTGCCATCAGTGCGATCCCTAGCGGGATTAGTAGAGCAGATACGCAGTATTTT. This encodes CAISAIPSGISRADTQYF.

The rearrangement joins TRBV19 to TRBJ2-5; a possible D gene is TRBD1 (5 bases). CDR3 length: 13 amino acids. V lost 5 bases to trimming and J lost 1 base, with 8 bases between them. The germline V gene has CDR1 LNHDA and CDR2 SQIVND (reference sequence). The CDR3 is CASSETVQETQYF. The CDR3 DNA reads TGTGCCAGTAGTGAGACAGTCCAAGAGACCCAGTACTTC. The complete variable domain, with remaining parts taken from reference TRBV19 and TRBJ2-5, reads DGGITQSPKYLFRKEGQNVTLSCEQNLNHDAMYWYRQDPGQGLRLIYYSQIVNDFQKGDIAEGYSVSREKKESFPLTVTSAQKNPTAFYLCASSETVQETQYFGPGTRLLVL.

The V gene is TRBV27, the J gene TRBJ2-1; 7 positions agree with TRBD1. The CDR3 has 15 amino acids. The V and J ends lost 5 bases and 3 bases, in that order; junction bases with no gene match: 7. Germline lookup yields CDR1 MNHEY and CDR2 SMNVEV (reference sequence). The CDR3 nucleotides read TGTGCCAGCAGTCGGGGACAGAGCTACTACAATGAGCAGTTCTTC. It specifies CASSRGQSYYNEQFF.

CDR3 DNA: TGCGCCAGCAGCTTGCAGGACTCTGGAAACACCATATATTTT. It yields the protein CASSLQDSGNTIYF. This chain connects TRBV5-1 to TRBJ1-3; no clear D gene. This CDR3 spans 14 amino acids. Germline-derived CDR1 and CDR2 are SGHRS and YFSETQ. V gave up 1 base and J gave up 0 bases, with 5 bases separating them.

The chain combines TRBV9 with TRBJ2-2, with 11 bases identical to TRBD1. Trimming took 4 bases from V and 7 from J; bases not matched to a gene: 9. Germline lookup yields CDR1 SGDLS and CDR2 YYNGEE. This CDR3 is 16 amino acids long. DNA for the CDR3: TGTGCCAGCAGCAGACAGGGACAGGGGGAGATCGGGGAGCTGTTTTTT. Encoded protein: CASSRQGQGEIGELFF.

This chain uses TRBV28 with TRBJ1-1; D is unresolved. The CDR3 runs to 13 residues. Trimming stripped 5 bases from V and 5 bases from J, with 12 bases between. CDR1 and CDR2 (germline): MDHEN, SYDVKM. CDR3 in amino acids: CASSRRTGTEAFF. CDR3 nucleotides: TGTGCCAGCAGTCGAAGGACGGGGACTGAAGCTTTCTTT. Variable domain in full (rest from reference TRBV28 and TRBJ1-1): DVKVTQSSRYLVKRTGEKVFLECVQDMDHENMFWYRQDPGLGLRLIYFSYDVKMKEKGDIPEGYSVSREKKERFSLILESASTNQTSMYLCASSRRTGTEAFFGQGTRLTVV.

The chain carries TRBV5-6 and TRBJ2-5; TRBD2 might be the D (5 bases). The CDR3 is made up of 16 amino acids. CDR1 and CDR2 (germline): SGHDT, YYEEEE. V gave up 1 base and J gave up 3 bases, with 16 bases separating them. The CDR3 is CASSLLLANVKETQYF. Here the CDR3 DNA reads TGTGCCAGCAGCTTGTTGCTAGCCAACGTAAAAGAGACCCAGTACTTC.

The rearrangement uses TRBV7-2 and TRBJ2-1, with D perhaps TRBD1 (6 bases). Germline CDR1 is SGHTA and CDR2 is FQGNSA. This CDR3 has 14 amino acids. V was pared by 0 bases and J by 10 bases, with 13 bases between. This CDR3 reads CASSLATQGGEQFF. Here the CDR3 DNA reads TGTGCCAGCAGCTTAGCCACCCAAGGGGGAGAGCAGTTCTTC.

V and J are TRBV10-3 and TRBJ2-3; 9 positions match TRBD2. Per the germline V gene, CDR1 is ENHRY and CDR2 is SYGVKD. The CDR3 contains 15 residues. V dropped 4 bases and J dropped 3; count of bases not matched to a gene: 5. CDR3 nucleotides: TGTGCCATCAGTGGGGGTAGCGGGAGTACAGATACGCAGTATTTT. Translated: CAISGGSGSTDTQYF.

The chain combines TRBV7-2 with TRBJ2-3, with TRBD2 matching over 13 bases. This CDR3 has 16 amino acids. The V gene end was trimmed by 5 bases and the J gene end by 5 bases; junction bases not matched to a gene: 7. Germline CDR1 and CDR2: SGHTA and FQGNSA. CDR3 sequence: CASSPGTSGIRDTQYF. CDR3 in DNA: TGTGCCAGCAGCCCGGGGACTAGCGGGATCCGAGATACGCAGTATTTT. Full variable domain (missing parts from reference TRBV7-2 and TRBJ2-3): GAGVSQSPSNKVTEKGKDVELRCDPISGHTALYWYRQSLGQGLEFLIYFQGNSAPDKSGLPSDRFSAERTGGSVSTLTIQRTQQEDSAVYLCASSPGTSGIRDTQYFGPGTRLTVL.

Turning to this clone: One end of the junction fails to match germline, which may point to a read error. The CDR3 loop reads CASSLGPGQDYSYGQYF. The CDR3 DNA sequence: TGTGCCAGCAGCTTGGGACCGGGACAGGATTACTCCTACGGGCAGTACTTC. The chain recombines TRBV5-6 with TRBJ2-7; 8 bases are shared with TRBD1. Germline V gene data show CDR1 as SGHDT and CDR2 as YYEEEE. The CDR3 contains 17 residues.

The chain's CDR3 is CASSPTQGGYEQYF. CDR3 sequence (DNA): TGTGCCAGCAGCCCGACCCAGGGGGGCTACGAGCAGTACTTC. The V gene is TRBV3-1 (or the pseudogene TRBV3-2), the J gene TRBJ2-7; tentative D call: TRBD1 (7 bases). The CDR3 runs to 14 residues. Trimming cost V 4 bases and J 3 bases, with 13 bases left between them. Germline values: CDR1 LGHDT, CDR2 YNNKEL (reference sequence).

A word on this clone: The sample has other DNA sequences that encode this CDR3 too. The V gene is TRBV12-3 or TRBV12-4, the J gene TRBJ1-2; TRBD1 might be the D (5 bases). The V gene lost 8 bases and the J gene lost 3 bases, with 10 bases spanning the gap. The CDR3 is made up of 12 amino acids. The CDR3 region is CASGDRYYGYTF. Here the CDR3 DNA reads TGTGCCAGCGGTGACAGATACTATGGCTACACCTTC.